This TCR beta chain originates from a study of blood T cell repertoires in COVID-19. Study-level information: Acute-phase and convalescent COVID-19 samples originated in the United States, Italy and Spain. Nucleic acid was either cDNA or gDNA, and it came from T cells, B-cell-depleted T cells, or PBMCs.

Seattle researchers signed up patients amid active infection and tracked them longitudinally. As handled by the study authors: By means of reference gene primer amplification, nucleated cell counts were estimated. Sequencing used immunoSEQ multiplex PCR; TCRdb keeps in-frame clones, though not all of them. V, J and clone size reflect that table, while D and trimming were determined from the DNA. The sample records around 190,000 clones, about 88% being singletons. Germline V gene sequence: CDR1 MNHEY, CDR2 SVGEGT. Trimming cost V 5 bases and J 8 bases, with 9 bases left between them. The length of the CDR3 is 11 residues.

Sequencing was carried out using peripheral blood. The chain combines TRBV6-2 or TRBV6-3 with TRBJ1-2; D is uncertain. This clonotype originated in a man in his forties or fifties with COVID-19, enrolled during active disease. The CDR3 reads CASSKLRGYTF. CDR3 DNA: TGTGCCAGCAGTAAATTGAGGGGCTACACCTTC.